This entry features one TCR beta chain sequence. Compared with germline, one end of the junction differs, possibly owing to a read error. These data are taken from a study of T cells in localized non-small cell lung cancer. The length of the CDR3 is 11 residues. Germline CDR1 DFQATT, CDR2 SNEGSKA (reference sequence). Assay used: immunoSEQ multiplex PCR; TCRdb lists only in-frame clones, some missing. Here the sample spans under 150,000 clones, 80% to 90% being singletons. The sequence came from a female donor older than 55 with stage I lung adenocarcinoma. This chain links TRBV20-1 with TRBJ1-1, with D possibly TRBD1 on 6 matching bases. Source: peripheral blood, taken before any cancer treatment. CDR3 coding DNA: TGCAGTGCTAGTCAGCCGGGGGGGGCTTCCTTT. This gives the protein CSASQPGGASF.